The rows below give T cell receptor beta chains drawn from one sample of a study of T cells in localized non-small cell lung cancer. Only in-frame clones appear in the TCRdb table, and some are missing; sequencing was by immunoSEQ multiplex PCR. The data hold roughly 39,000 clones, with around 84% observed a single time. Here the sequenced sample was peripheral blood, taken before any cancer treatment. The receptors were sampled from a man between 18 and 49 years old with stage I lung adenocarcinoma. The CDR3 runs from the conserved cysteine through the conserved F or W. D genes are given only for firm matches. Where a row states a size, it is once, few, many or the class of an expanded clone; other rows omit it.

CASSLVPYSNQPQHF	TGTGCCAGCAGTTTGGTTCCTTATAGCAATCAGCCCCAGCATTTT	TRBJ1-5	NA	NA	TRBV28
CASSPGGDRGLRETQYF	TGTGCCAGCAGCCCTGGAGGGGACAGGGGGCTCCGAGAGACCCAGTACTTC	TRBJ2-5	NA	TRBD1	TRBV7-2
CSARGAGYTF	TGCAGTGCGAGGGGCGCGGGCTACACCTTC	TRBJ1-2	NA	NA	TRBV20-1
CASSYEGRTTPLHF	TGTGCCAGCAGTTATGAGGGCAGGACGACACCCCTCCACTTT	TRBJ1-6	NA	NA	TRBV6-5
CASSPPLRGKETQYF	TGTGCCAGCTCACCCCCACTAAGGGGAAAAGAGACCCAGTACTTC	TRBJ2-5	few	NA	TRBV18
CAWSQGWTEAFF	TGTGCCTGGAGTCAGGGGTGGACTGAAGCTTTCTTT	TRBJ1-1	NA	NA	TRBV30
CASSQEAKSSYEQYF	TGTGCCAGCAGCCAAGAGGCAAAGAGCTCCTACGAGCAGTACTTC	TRBJ2-7	NA	NA	TRBV4-2
CASSPRGGDHNEQFF	TGCGCCAGCAGTCCGCGGGGGGGCGACCACAATGAGCAGTTCTTC	TRBJ2-1	few	TRBD2	TRBV5-1
CASSYGGTAWEQYF	TGTGCCAGCAGTTACGGCGGGACGGCATGGGAGCAGTACTTC	TRBJ2-7	NA	NA	TRBV6-5
CASRPDRDRVQPQHF	TGTGCCAGCAGACCGGACCGGGACAGGGTTCAGCCCCAGCATTTT	TRBJ1-5	NA	TRBD1	TRBV27
CASSQDLHQGASNEQFF	TGCGCCAGCAGCCAAGATCTCCACCAGGGGGCCAGCAATGAGCAGTTCTTC	TRBJ2-1	few	TRBD1	TRBV4-3
CATSDSSDTQYF	TGTGCCACCTCGGACAGTTCAGATACGCAGTATTTT	TRBJ2-3	few	NA	TRBV10-3
CASSSGRHTDTQYF	TGTGCCAGCAGTAGCGGGAGGCACACAGATACGCAGTATTTT	TRBJ2-3	NA	TRBD2	TRBV6-5
CASRIPGGNTEAFF	TGTGCCAGCAGGATACCGGGGGGGAACACTGAAGCTTTCTTT	TRBJ1-1	few	NA	TRBV11-2
CASSQEVARRAGELFF	TGCGCCAGCAGCCAAGAGGTTGCTAGACGGGCCGGGGAGCTGTTTTTT	TRBJ2-2	NA	NA	TRBV4-3
CASSATVTPNTEAFF	TGCGCCAGCAGCGCTACCGTGACACCGAACACTGAAGCTTTCTTT	TRBJ1-1	NA	NA	TRBV5-1
CASSPQGGGYGYTF	TGTGCCAGCAGCCCACAGGGGGGTGGCTATGGCTACACCTTC	TRBJ1-2	NA	TRBD1	TRBV7-2
CASLGTGTYEQYF	TGTGCCAGTTTGGGGACAGGGACCTACGAGCAGTACTTC	TRBJ2-7	few	TRBD1	TRBV5-6
CASSPPSGSGTEAFF	TGCGCCAGCAGTCCCCCGAGCGGTTCGGGTACTGAAGCTTTCTTT	TRBJ1-1	NA	NA	TRBV5-1
CAISETASDTGELFF	TGTGCCATCAGTGAGACAGCTTCGGACACCGGGGAGCTGTTTTTT	TRBJ2-2	NA	NA	TRBV10-3
CASSSGQPQETQYF	TGTGCCAGCAGTTCAGGACAGCCCCAAGAGACCCAGTACTTC	TRBJ2-5	NA	NA	TRBV28
CASSMAGGGNTEAFF	TGTGCCAGTAGTATGGCAGGGGGGGGGAACACTGAAGCTTTCTTT	TRBJ1-1	once	TRBD1	TRBV19
CASSHGTDLKNTGELFF	TGTGCCAGCAGCCACGGGACAGACCTTAAGAACACCGGGGAGCTGTTTTTT	TRBJ2-2	few	TRBD1	TRBV4-2
CASSITSGGETQYF	TGTGCCAGCAGTATCACTAGCGGGGGAGAGACCCAGTACTTC	TRBJ2-5	NA	TRBD2	TRBV28
CASTRGTGELFF	TGTGCCAGTACCCGCGGCACCGGGGAGCTGTTTTTT	TRBJ2-2	few	NA	TRBV19
CASSIGQGGQIGTQYF	TGTGCCAGTAGTATTGGACAGGGGGGACAAATAGGGACCCAGTACTTC	TRBJ2-5	NA	TRBD1	TRBV19
CASSLSWDRVDGGNTIYF	TGTGCCAGCAGCTTATCCTGGGACAGGGTAGACGGTGGAAACACCATATATTTT	TRBJ1-3	NA	TRBD1	TRBV7-2
CSVTRGEDTQYF	TGCAGCGTTACTCGGGGGGAGGATACGCAGTATTTT	TRBJ2-3	NA	TRBD2	TRBV29-1
CASSLVASGGAGTDTQYF	TGTGCCAGCAGCTTAGTGGCTAGCGGGGGGGCCGGGACAGATACGCAGTATTTT	TRBJ2-3	few	TRBD2	TRBV7-8
CASSQAGRAGELFF	TGCGCCAGCAGCCAAGCCGGGCGGGCCGGGGAGCTGTTTTTT	TRBJ2-2	NA	NA	TRBV4-3
CASSLAAGSYEQYF	TGTGCCAGCAGCTTGGCCGCGGGTTCCTACGAGCAGTACTTC	TRBJ2-7	once	NA	TRBV5-4
CAWRVDHNYGYTF	TGTGCCTGGAGGGTCGACCATAACTATGGCTACACCTTC	TRBJ1-2	NA	NA	TRBV30
CASSGGGNTIYF	TGTGCCAGCAGTGGCGGGGGAAACACCATATATTTT	TRBJ1-3	NA	NA	TRBV6-1
CAISEGQLSGYEQYF	TGTGCCATCAGTGAAGGACAGCTCTCCGGGTACGAGCAGTACTTC	TRBJ2-7	NA	NA	TRBV10-3
CAWTTERGANYGYTF	TGTGCCTGGACCACCGAGAGGGGAGCTAACTATGGCTACACCTTC	TRBJ1-2	few	NA	TRBV30
CASSPAGAGGMNTGELFF	TGCGCCAGCAGCCCGGCGGGCGCGGGGGGGATGAACACCGGGGAGCTGTTTTTT	TRBJ2-2	few	TRBD2	TRBV5-1
CASSQLADTQYF	TGTGCCAGCTCACAACTAGCGGATACGCAGTATTTT	TRBJ2-3	NA	TRBD2	TRBV18